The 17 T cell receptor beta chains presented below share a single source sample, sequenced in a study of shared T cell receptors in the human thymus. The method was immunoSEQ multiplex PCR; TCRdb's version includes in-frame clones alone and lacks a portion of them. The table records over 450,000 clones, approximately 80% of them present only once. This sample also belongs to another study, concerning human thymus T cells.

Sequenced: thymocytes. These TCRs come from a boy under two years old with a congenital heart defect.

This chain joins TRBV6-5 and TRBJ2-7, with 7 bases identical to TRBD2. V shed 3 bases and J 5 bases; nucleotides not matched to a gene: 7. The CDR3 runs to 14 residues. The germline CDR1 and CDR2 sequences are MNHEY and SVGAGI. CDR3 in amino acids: CASSYGDYRHEQYF. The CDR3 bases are TGTGCCAGCAGTTATGGGGACTATCGCCACGAGCAGTACTTC.

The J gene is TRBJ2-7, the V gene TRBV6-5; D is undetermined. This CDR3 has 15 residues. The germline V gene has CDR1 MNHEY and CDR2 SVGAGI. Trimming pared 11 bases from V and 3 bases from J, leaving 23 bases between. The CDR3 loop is CAQQSDPRKDYEQYF. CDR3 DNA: TGTGCCCAGCAATCCGACCCCAGGAAGGACTACGAGCAGTACTTC.

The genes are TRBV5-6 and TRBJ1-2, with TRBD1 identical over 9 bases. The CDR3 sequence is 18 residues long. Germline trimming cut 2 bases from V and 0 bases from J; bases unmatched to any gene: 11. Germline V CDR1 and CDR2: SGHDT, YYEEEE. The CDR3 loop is CASSLQGAISEANYGYTF. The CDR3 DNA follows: TGTGCCAGCAGCTTACAGGGGGCAATCTCAGAAGCTAACTATGGCTACACCTTC.

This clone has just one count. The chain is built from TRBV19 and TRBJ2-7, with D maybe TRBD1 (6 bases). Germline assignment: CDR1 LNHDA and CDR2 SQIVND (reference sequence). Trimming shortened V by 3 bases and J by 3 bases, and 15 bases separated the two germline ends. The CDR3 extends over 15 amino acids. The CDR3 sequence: CASSMGAQQFYEQYF. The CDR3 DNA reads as TGTGCCAGTAGTATGGGGGCACAGCAATTCTACGAGCAGTACTTC.

This CDR3 is CASSLTAGGPHEQYF. The CDR3 DNA follows: TGTGCCAGCAGCTTAACGGCGGGAGGGCCCCACGAGCAGTACTTC. The rearrangement uses TRBV7-2 and TRBJ2-7; 9 nucleotides align to TRBD2. The trim removed 2 bases at V and 5 bases at J, leaving 7 bases unmatched. The CDR3 loop spans 15 amino acids. Per germline, CDR1 SGHTA and CDR2 FQGNSA.

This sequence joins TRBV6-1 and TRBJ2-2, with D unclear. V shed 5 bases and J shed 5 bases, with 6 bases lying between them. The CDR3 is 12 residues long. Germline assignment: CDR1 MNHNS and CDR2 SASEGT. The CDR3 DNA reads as TGTGCCAGCAGTTCAACTACCGGGGAGCTGTTTTTT. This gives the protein CASSSTTGELFF.

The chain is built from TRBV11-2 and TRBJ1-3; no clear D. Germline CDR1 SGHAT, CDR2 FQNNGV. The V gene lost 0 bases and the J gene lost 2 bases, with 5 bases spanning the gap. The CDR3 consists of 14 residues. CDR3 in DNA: TGTGCCAGCAGCTTAGACGGGGCTGGAAACACCATATATTTT. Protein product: CASSLDGAGNTIYF.

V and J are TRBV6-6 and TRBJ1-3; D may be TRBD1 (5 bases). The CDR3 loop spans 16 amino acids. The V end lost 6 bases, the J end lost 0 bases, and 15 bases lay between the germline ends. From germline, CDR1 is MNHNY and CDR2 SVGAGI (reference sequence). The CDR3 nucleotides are TGTGCCAGCAGCGTGCCGTCGGGGGACTCTGGAAACACCATATATTTT. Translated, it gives CASSVPSGDSGNTIYF.

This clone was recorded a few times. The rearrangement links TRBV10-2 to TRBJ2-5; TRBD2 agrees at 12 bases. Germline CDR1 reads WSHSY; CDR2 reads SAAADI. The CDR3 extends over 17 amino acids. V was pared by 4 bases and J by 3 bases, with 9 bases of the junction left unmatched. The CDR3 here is CASSGERLAGDEETQYF. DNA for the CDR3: TGCGCCAGCAGTGGGGAAAGACTAGCGGGAGATGAAGAGACCCAGTACTTC.

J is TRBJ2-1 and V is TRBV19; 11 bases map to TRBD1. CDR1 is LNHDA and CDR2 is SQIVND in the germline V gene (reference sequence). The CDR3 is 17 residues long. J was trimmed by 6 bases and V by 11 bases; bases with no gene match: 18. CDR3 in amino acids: CAASRDRGSRSVNEQFF. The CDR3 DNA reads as TGTGCCGCTTCCCGGGACAGGGGGTCCAGGTCGGTCAATGAGCAGTTCTTC.

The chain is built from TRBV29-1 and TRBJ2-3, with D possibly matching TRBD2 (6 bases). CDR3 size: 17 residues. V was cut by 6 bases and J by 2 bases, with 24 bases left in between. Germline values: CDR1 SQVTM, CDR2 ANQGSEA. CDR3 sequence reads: CSVSHMGEESDTDTQYF. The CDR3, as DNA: TGCAGCGTCTCCCATATGGGGGAGGAGTCAGACACAGATACGCAGTATTTT.

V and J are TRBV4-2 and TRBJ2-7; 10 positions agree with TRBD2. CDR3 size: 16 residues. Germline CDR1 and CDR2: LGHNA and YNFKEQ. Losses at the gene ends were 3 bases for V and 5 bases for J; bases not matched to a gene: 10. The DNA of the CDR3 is TGTGCCAGCAGCCAGTGTCTAGCGGGAGACCGCCACGAGCAGTACTTC. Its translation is CASSQCLAGDRHEQYF.

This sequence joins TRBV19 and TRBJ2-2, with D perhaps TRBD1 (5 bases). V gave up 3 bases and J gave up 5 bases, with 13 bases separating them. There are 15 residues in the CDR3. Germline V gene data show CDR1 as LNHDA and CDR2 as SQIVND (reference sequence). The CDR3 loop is CASSIRQGRTGELFF. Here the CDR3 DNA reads TGTGCCAGTAGTATCCGGCAGGGTAGGACCGGGGAGCTGTTTTTT.

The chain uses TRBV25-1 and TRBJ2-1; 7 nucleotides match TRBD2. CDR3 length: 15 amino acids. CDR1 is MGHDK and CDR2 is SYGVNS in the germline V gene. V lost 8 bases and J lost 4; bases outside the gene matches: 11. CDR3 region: CASAFPGLPYNEQFF. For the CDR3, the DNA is TGTGCCAGCGCCTTCCCGGGACTACCTTACAATGAGCAGTTCTTC.

The CDR3 loop reads CASSQERLQGYQETQYF. DNA of the CDR3: TGCGCCAGCAGCCAAGAAAGGTTACAGGGCTACCAAGAGACCCAGTACTTC. The rearrangement links TRBV4-3 to TRBJ2-5, with a possible D match to TRBD1 (6 bases). The germline CDR1 and CDR2 sequences are LGHNA and YSLEER. With 0 bases removed from V and 0 bases from J, the gap between germline ends came to 14 bases. The CDR3 is 17 residues long.

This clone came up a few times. CDR3 protein: CASSLGSGTGRRPPYEQYF. CDR3 nucleotide sequence: TGTGCCAGCAGCTTAGGTTCAGGGACAGGGAGGCGGCCACCCTACGAGCAGTACTTC. The V call is TRBV7-8, the J call TRBJ2-7, with 9 bases fitting TRBD1. The ends lost 1 base at V and 2 bases at J; junction bases unmatched: 15. Germline loops: CDR1 SGHVS, CDR2 FQNEAQ. This CDR3 comprises 19 residues.

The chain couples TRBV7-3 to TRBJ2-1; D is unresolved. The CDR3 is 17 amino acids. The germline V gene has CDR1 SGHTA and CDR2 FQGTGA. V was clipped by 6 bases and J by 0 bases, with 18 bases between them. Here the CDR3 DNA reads TGTGCCAGCAGTCAGGCCCCCTCAACGCACTCCTACAATGAGCAGTTCTTC. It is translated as CASSQAPSTHSYNEQFF. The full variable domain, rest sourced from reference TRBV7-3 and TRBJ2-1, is GAGVSQTPSNKVTEKGKYVELRCDPISGHTALYWYRQSLGQGPEFLIYFQGTGAADDSGLPNDRFFAVRPEGSVSTLKIQRTERGDSAVYLCASSQAPSTHSYNEQFFGPGTRLTVL.